The 8 T cell receptor beta chains below come from one sample, sequenced in a study of CD8 T cells in ankylosing spondylitis. TCRdb re-called the 5' RACE reads with MiXCR, one entry per CDR3 protein. The sample lists 200,000 to 250,000 distinct CDR3 sequences; about 30% were seen once. Sequenced sample: blood, either unsorted or a sorted T cell fraction (not recorded which). The receptors come from a male donor with ankylosing spondylitis or in good health (not recorded which).

This clonotype was picked up a small number of times. The chain recombines TRBV9 with TRBJ1-2; D not certain. The germline CDR1 and CDR2 sequences are SGDLS and YYNGEE. V was pared by 5 bases and J by 4 bases, with 18 bases between. The CDR3 is made up of 15 amino acids. Written as DNA, the CDR3 is TGTGCCAGCAGGAAGACTGGCAGCCTCCTCTATGGCTACACCTTC. Protein sequence: CASRKTGSLLYGYTF.

The chain uses TRBV20-1 and TRBJ1-2, with D maybe TRBD1 (5 bases). Germline V lookup: CDR1 DFQATT, CDR2 SNEGSKA (reference sequence). V lost 3 bases and J 7 bases, leaving 12 bases between the germline ends. The CDR3 runs 12 residues. CDR3 sequence: CSAREGLSGYTF. For the CDR3, the DNA is TGCAGTGCTAGGGAGGGGCTCTCTGGCTACACCTTC.

This chain links TRBV6-5 with TRBJ2-6; D not certain. Germline-derived CDR1 and CDR2 are MNHEY and SVGAGI. Trimming left V 0 bases short and J 4 bases short, with 10 bases between. The CDR3 totals 16 residues. CDR3 coding DNA: TGTGCCAGCAGTTACTCGATGGCGTCGGGGGCCAACGTCCTGACTTTC. Its translation: CASSYSMASGANVLTF.

The gene calls are TRBV29-1 and TRBJ2-7; TRBD2 matches 8 bases. CDR1 is SQVTM and CDR2 is ANQGSEA in the germline V gene. The CDR3 sequence is 13 residues long. V trimming: 7 bases; J trimming: 2 bases; junction bases outside the gene matches: 7. The DNA for the CDR3 is TGCAGCGCGGGTAGCGGGGAAACCTACGAGCAGTACTTC. Protein: CSAGSGETYEQYF.

This chain uses TRBV9 with TRBJ2-3; D is perhaps TRBD1 or TRBD2 (5 bases each). Trimming removed 3 bases from V and 2 bases from J, with 16 bases in between. Germline CDR1 reads SGDLS; CDR2 reads YYNGEE. There are 16 residues in the CDR3. CDR3 residues: CASSAGRVTVTDTQYF. In DNA, the CDR3 is TGTGCCAGCAGCGCGGGGCGAGTCACGGTCACAGATACGCAGTATTTT.

This clonotype was picked up a small number of times. The rearrangement links TRBV10-3 to TRBJ2-7, with D possibly TRBD1 on 6 matching bases. Germline V gene data show CDR1 as ENHRY and CDR2 as SYGVKD. The CDR3 has 13 amino acids. Trimming pared 6 bases from V and 3 bases from J, leaving 12 bases between. For the CDR3, the DNA is TGTGCCATCAGCGGGACAAGCAACTACGAGCAGTACTTC. Translating gives CAISGTSNYEQYF.

This clonotype was recorded a few times. The chain links TRBV11-2 to TRBJ2-5, with D possibly TRBD2 on 5 matching bases. The V end lost 3 bases, the J end lost 1 base, and 9 bases lay between the germline ends. This CDR3 has 14 residues. Germline V CDR1 and CDR2: SGHAT, FQNNGV. The CDR3 here is CASSFLGGQETQYF. The CDR3 DNA follows: TGTGCCAGCAGCTTTCTTGGAGGCCAAGAGACCCAGTACTTC.

This clonotype was counted a few times. The V and J genes are TRBV20-1 and TRBJ1-3; TRBD1 aligns across 7 bases. The CDR3 is 15 amino acids. V lost 3 bases and J lost 4; bases outside the gene matches: 9. Germline CDR1 reads DFQATT; CDR2 reads SNEGSKA (reference sequence). In DNA form, the CDR3 reads TGCAGTGCTAGGAAACGGGCAGGGGGAGGAAACACCATATATTTT. Its protein is CSARKRAGGGNTIYF.